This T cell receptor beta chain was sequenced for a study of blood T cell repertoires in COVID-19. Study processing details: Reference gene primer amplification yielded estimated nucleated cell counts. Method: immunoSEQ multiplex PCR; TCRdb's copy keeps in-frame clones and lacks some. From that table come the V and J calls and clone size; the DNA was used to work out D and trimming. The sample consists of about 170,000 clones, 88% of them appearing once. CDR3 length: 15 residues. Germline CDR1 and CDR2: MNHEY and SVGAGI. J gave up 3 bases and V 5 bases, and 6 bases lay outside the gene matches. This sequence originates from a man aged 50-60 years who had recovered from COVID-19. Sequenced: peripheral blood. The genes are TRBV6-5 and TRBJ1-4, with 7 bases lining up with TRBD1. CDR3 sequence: CASSRNRGPNEKLFF. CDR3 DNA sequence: TGTGCCAGCAGTCGAAACAGGGGTCCTAATGAAAAACTGTTTTTT.